These 20 T cell receptor beta chains originate from one sample sequenced in a study of graft-versus-host responses after intestinal transplantation. Their cognate antigens are unknown. Data came from immunoSEQ multiplex PCR; TCRdb stores just in-frame clones and leaves some out. This sample has about 100,000 clones, with roughly nine tenths found just once. The sample here was unstimulated CD4+ T cells sorted from spleen or lymph node cells, taken before transplant. Receptors were obtained from a human donor who was the organ donor for an intestinal transplant.

The chain couples TRBV5-4 to TRBJ2-5; 8 nucleotides agree with TRBD1. The ends lost 4 bases at V and 4 bases at J; junction bases unmatched: 12. The germline gives CDR1 SGHNT, CDR2 YYREEE (reference sequence). This CDR3 comprises 16 residues. The CDR3 sequence: CASSTSDRAWGETQYF. For the CDR3, the DNA is TGTGCCAGCAGCACCTCGGACAGGGCTTGGGGAGAGACCCAGTACTTC. The complete variable domain, with remaining parts taken from reference TRBV5-4 and TRBJ2-5, reads ETGVTQSPTHLIKTRGQQVTLRCSSQSGHNTVSWYQQALGQGPQFIFQYYREEENGRGNFPPRFSGLQFPNYSSELNVNALELDDSALYLCASSTSDRAWGETQYFGPGTRLLVL.

The chain joins TRBV19 to TRBJ2-2; D tentatively fits TRBD1 or TRBD2 (6 bases each). This CDR3 contains 16 residues. Per the germline V gene, CDR1 is LNHDA and CDR2 is SQIVND (reference sequence). V gave up 1 base and J gave up 0 bases, with 9 bases separating them. The CDR3 DNA follows: TGTGCCAGTAGTATAGGGAGGGGGGCGAACACCGGGGAGCTGTTTTTT. The encoded protein is CASSIGRGANTGELFF.

The chain carries TRBV6-6 and TRBJ1-1; 7 nucleotides agree with TRBD1. V lost 6 bases and J lost 12; bases outside the gene matches: 13. Germline V gene data show CDR1 as MNHNY and CDR2 as SVGAGI (reference sequence). This CDR3 has 13 amino acids. In DNA form, the CDR3 reads TGTGCCAGCAGACCTGGGGAACACAGGGGTACTTTCTTT. Translated, it gives CASRPGEHRGTFF.

This clone was seen a handful of times. The rearrangement uses TRBV15 and TRBJ1-4; D gene unclear. The germline V and J ends were trimmed by 3 bases and 4 bases, with 12 bases remaining between them. The CDR3 runs to 15 residues. Germline lookup yields CDR1 LNHNV and CDR2 YYDKDF (reference sequence). The CDR3 region is CATSSEGVYNEKLFF. Here the CDR3 DNA reads TGTGCCACCAGCAGTGAGGGCGTTTATAATGAAAAACTGTTTTTT. The variable domain in full, completed from reference TRBV15 and TRBJ1-4, reads DAMVIQNPRYQVTQFGKPVTLSCSQTLNHNVMYWYQQKSSQAPKLLFHYYDKDFNNEADTPDNFQSRRPNTSFCFLDIRSPGLGDTAMYLCATSSEGVYNEKLFFGSGTQLSVL.

This chain joins TRBV28 and TRBJ1-6; D not certain. Trimming pared 5 bases from V and 9 bases from J, leaving 17 bases between. This CDR3 has 15 amino acids. Germline CDR1 reads MDHEN; CDR2 reads SYDVKM. Here the CDR3 DNA reads TGTGCCAGCAGTCCAGATCCCATTATCGTTTCACCCCTCCACTTT. It encodes CASSPDPIIVSPLHF.

The chain uses TRBV5-4 and TRBJ2-1, with a possible D match to TRBD1 (6 bases). The V end was cut by 3 bases, the J end by 4 bases, with 8 bases between. CDR1 SGHNT and CDR2 YYREEE come from the germline V gene (reference sequence). CDR3 length: 13 amino acids. CDR3 in DNA: TGTGCCAGCAGCTCTGGACAGTACAATGAGCAGTTCTTC. Amino acids: CASSSGQYNEQFF.

V usage is TRBV10-2 and J usage is TRBJ1-1; 7 nucleotides agree with TRBD1. V dropped 9 bases and J dropped 5; count of bases not matched to a gene: 15. The CDR3 consists of 15 residues. Germline CDR1 is WSHSY and CDR2 is SAAADI. CDR3 sequence: CASKGDRVGLTEAFF. DNA for the CDR3: TGCGCCAGTAAAGGAGACAGGGTTGGATTGACTGAAGCTTTCTTT.

V usage is TRBV2 and J usage is TRBJ1-3; D gene uncertain. The V gene lost 6 bases and the J gene lost 0 bases, with 12 bases spanning the gap. Germline-derived CDR1 and CDR2 are SNHLY and FYNNEI. CDR3 length: 15 residues. The CDR3: CASRNDMSSGNTIYF. The CDR3 nucleotides are TGTGCCAGCAGGAATGACATGAGCTCTGGAAACACCATATATTTT.

This clone was seen more than once but under ten times. CDR3 sequence (DNA): TGTGCCTGGAGTCTCAGGGGGTGGACCGGGACTAGGGCCTACAATGAGCAGTTCTTC. Translated, it gives CAWSLRGWTGTRAYNEQFF. The rearrangement uses TRBV30 and TRBJ2-1; a possible D gene is TRBD2 (8 bases). Germline V gene sequence: CDR1 GTSNPN, CDR2 SVGIG (reference sequence). Trimming took 2 bases from V and 2 from J, leaving 25 bases between them. CDR3 length: 19 residues.

The rearrangement uses TRBV30 and TRBJ1-5; D gene uncertain. This CDR3 contains 14 residues. Germline CDR1 reads GTSNPN; CDR2 reads SVGIG (reference sequence). Between the trimmed V and J ends, which lost 4 bases and 0 bases, there was a span of 10 bases. This chain's CDR3 is CAWNRQYSNQPQHF. CDR3 in DNA: TGTGCCTGGAACCGTCAATATAGCAATCAGCCCCAGCATTTT.

The chain recombines TRBV6-1 with TRBJ1-6, with 7 positions matching TRBD1. Germline V CDR1 and CDR2: MNHNS, SASEGT. There are 15 residues in the CDR3. The ends lost 3 bases at V and 9 bases at J; junction bases unmatched: 8. CDR3 sequence reads: CASSEPGGFSSPLHF. CDR3 nucleotides: TGTGCCAGCAGTGAGCCAGGGGGTTTCTCTTCACCCCTCCACTTT.

This clone appeared a single time. The chain has TRBV7-8 and TRBJ1-5; 9 positions match TRBD1. The V gene end was trimmed by 2 bases and the J gene end by 6 bases; junction bases not matched to a gene: 8. Germline CDR1 and CDR2: SGHVS and FQNEAQ. The CDR3 runs to 16 residues. The CDR3 coding sequence is TGTGCCAGCAGCTTAAGTCGGACAGGGGTCGGTCAGCCCCAGCATTTT. Its translation: CASSLSRTGVGQPQHF. Full variable domain (rest looked up from reference TRBV7-8 and TRBJ1-5): GAGVSQSPRYKVAKRGQDVALRCDPISGHVSLFWYQQALGQGPEFLTYFQNEAQLDKSGLPSDRFFAERPEGSVSTLKIQRTQQEDSAVYLCASSLSRTGVGQPQHFGDGTRLSIL.

The chain couples TRBV5-1 to TRBJ2-5; 9 bases agree with TRBD2. This CDR3 is 15 amino acids long. J gave up 4 bases and V 5 bases, and 9 bases lay outside the gene matches. Germline lookup yields CDR1 SGHRS and CDR2 YFSETQ. In DNA form, the CDR3 reads TGCGCCAGCAGGGCTAGCGGGGCCCCGAGAGAGACCCAGTACTTC. This translates into CASRASGAPRETQYF. Full variable domain (remainder filled in from reference TRBV5-1 and TRBJ2-5): KAGVTQTPRYLIKTRGQQVTLSCSPISGHRSVSWYQQTPGQGLQFLFEYFSETQRNKGNFPGRFSGRQFSNSRSEMNVSTLELGDSALYLCASRASGAPRETQYFGPGTRLLVL.

This clone turned up a few times. The chain carries TRBV29-1 and TRBJ2-7, with D perhaps TRBD1 (6 bases). V gave up 0 bases and J gave up 4 bases, with 16 bases separating them. The CDR3 is made up of 15 amino acids. Germline V CDR1 and CDR2: SQVTM, ANQGSEA. The CDR3 nucleotides are TGCAGCGTTGAAGAGGATCGGCAGGGGTCTTACGAGCAGTACTTC. This gives the protein CSVEEDRQGSYEQYF.

The chain has TRBV11-2 and TRBJ2-7, with 11 bases that match TRBD1. Looked up from germline, CDR1 is SGHAT and CDR2 is FQNNGV. V shed 3 bases and J 2 bases; nucleotides not matched to a gene: 3. The CDR3 runs 15 residues. This chain's CDR3 is CASSFGTGGTYEQYF. The CDR3 DNA is TGTGCCAGCAGCTTCGGGACAGGGGGTACCTACGAGCAGTACTTC.

This sequence joins TRBV29-1 and TRBJ2-7, with 7 bases that match TRBD2. The junction had 9 bases not matched to a gene; V was cut back by 7 bases and J by 0 bases. There are 14 residues in the CDR3. Germline CDR1 is SQVTM and CDR2 is ANQGSEA. This CDR3 reads CSGGREGSSYEQYF. The CDR3 nucleotides read TGCAGCGGCGGCAGGGAGGGTAGCTCCTACGAGCAGTACTTC.

CDR3 coding DNA: TGTGCCAGCTCACGCCTAAGCGGCTCCTACAATGAGCAGTTCTTC. Translation: CASSRLSGSYNEQFF. The chain carries TRBV18 and TRBJ2-1, with D maybe TRBD2 (5 bases). Trimming took 4 bases from V and 0 from J, leaving 10 bases between them. The CDR3 covers 15 residues. CDR1 and CDR2 (germline): KGHSH, LQKENI.

This rearrangement joins TRBV28 to TRBJ2-7, with TRBD1 matching 8 bases. CDR1 MDHEN and CDR2 SYDVKM come from the germline V gene. The V gene end was trimmed by 6 bases and the J gene end by 0 bases; junction bases not matched to a gene: 7. This CDR3 is built from 15 residues. CDR3 sequence: CASRHRDRSSYEQYF. DNA for the CDR3: TGTGCCAGCAGGCACCGGGACAGGAGCTCCTACGAGCAGTACTTC.

V and J are TRBV11-3 and TRBJ2-2, with 9 bases fitting TRBD2. V was clipped by 6 bases and J by 1 base; unmatched bases: 3. The length of the CDR3 is 15 residues. Germline V gives CDR1 SGHNT, CDR2 YENEEA. The CDR3 loop is CASSKAGGNTGELFF. CDR3 coding DNA: TGTGCCAGCAGTAAAGCGGGGGGGAACACCGGGGAGCTGTTTTTT.

This chain links TRBV5-1 with TRBJ1-1, with D possibly TRBD1 on 6 matching bases. Trimming removed 4 bases at V and 5 bases at J, with 21 bases between. The length of the CDR3 is 16 residues. Germline V gene lookup returns CDR1 SGHRS and CDR2 YFSETQ. The CDR3: CASSPTKGGGRTEAFF. In DNA, the CDR3 is TGCGCCAGCAGCCCGACGAAAGGGGGAGGCAGAACTGAAGCTTTCTTT. The whole variable domain, remainder taken from reference TRBV5-1 and TRBJ1-1, is KAGVTQTPRYLIKTRGQQVTLSCSPISGHRSVSWYQQTPGQGLQFLFEYFSETQRNKGNFPGRFSGRQFSNSRSEMNVSTLELGDSALYLCASSPTKGGGRTEAFFGQGTRLTVV.